These 15 T cell receptor beta chains share one sample of origin, sequenced in a study of blood T cell repertoires in COVID-19. Profiling relied on immunoSEQ multiplex PCR, and the TCRdb table lists in-frame clones only, not all of them. The table has about 270,000 clones, 85% to 95% seen once. Sequencing was done on a sample of PBMCs or T cells enriched from blood (not recorded which). These TCRs come from a man between 40 and 49 years old who had been exposed to COVID-19.

The V and J genes are TRBV30 and TRBJ2-7, with 9 bases matching TRBD1. Germline trimming cut 3 bases from V and 2 bases from J; bases unmatched to any gene: 2. Germline V gene lookup returns CDR1 GTSNPN and CDR2 SVGIG (reference sequence). The CDR3 sequence is 13 residues long. The DNA of the CDR3 is TGTGCCTGGAGAGGGACAGGGACCTACGAGCAGTACTTC. This sequence encodes CAWRGTGTYEQYF.

This chain connects TRBV4-1 to TRBJ1-6; 8 nucleotides line up with TRBD1. The length of the CDR3 is 17 residues. CDR1 is MGHRA, CDR2 YSYEKL, per germline. The junction had 12 bases not matched to a gene; V was cut back by 3 bases and J by 8 bases. CDR3: CASSQGYQGAWHSPLHF. The CDR3 bases are TGCGCCAGCAGCCAGGGTTACCAGGGGGCATGGCATTCACCCCTCCACTTT.

The V call is TRBV6-1, the J call TRBJ2-7; tentatively, D is TRBD2 (5 bases). This CDR3 is 12 amino acids long. The V gene lost 2 bases and the J gene lost 6 bases, with 8 bases spanning the gap. Germline-derived CDR1 and CDR2 are MNHNS and SASEGT. The CDR3 loop is CASSERGSEQYF. The CDR3 nucleotides read TGTGCCAGCAGTGAAAGAGGGTCCGAGCAGTACTTC.

The CDR3 reads CASSEGTGPRGYTF. As DNA, the CDR3 is TGTGCCAGCAGCGAAGGGACAGGCCCCCGTGGCTACACCTTC. The chain employs TRBV7-9 and TRBJ1-2, with 8 bases aligning to TRBD1. This CDR3 region has 14 residues. Trimming cost V 5 bases and J 7 bases; bases outside gene matches: 9. Germline V lookup: CDR1 SEHNR, CDR2 FQNEAQ (reference sequence).

The V call is TRBV10-3, the J call TRBJ2-2; 7 positions agree with TRBD1. J lost 5 bases, V lost 10 bases, and 7 bases had no gene match. The CDR3 length is 13 residues. The germline V gene encodes CDR1 ENHRY and CDR2 SYGVKD. Written as DNA, the CDR3 is TGTGCCACTACAGGGGATACAACCGGGGAGCTGTTTTTT. Amino acid sequence: CATTGDTTGELFF.

Notes on this clone: This same CDR3 is encoded by further DNA sequences in the sample. The rearrangement joins TRBV9 to TRBJ2-2; 7 bases agree with TRBD2. Germline V gives CDR1 SGDLS, CDR2 YYNGEE. The V and J ends lost 0 bases and 0 bases, in that order; junction bases with no gene match: 2. The CDR3 is 16 residues long. The CDR3 reads CASSVVAGANTGELFF. CDR3 in DNA: TGTGCCAGCAGCGTAGTGGCGGGAGCGAACACCGGGGAGCTGTTTTTT.

The V gene is TRBV12-3 or TRBV12-4, the J gene TRBJ2-1; perhaps TRBD2 as D (5 bases). CDR3 length equals 12 residues. Trimming stripped 5 bases from V and 9 bases from J, with 11 bases between. CDR3: CASSPRETEQFF. DNA of the CDR3: TGTGCCAGCAGTCCCCGGGAAACTGAGCAGTTCTTC.

This clone was counted between two and nine times. The chain couples TRBV19 to TRBJ2-3, with D possibly matching TRBD2 (6 bases). Germline V CDR1 and CDR2: LNHDA, SQIVND (reference sequence). V shed 6 bases and J shed 9 bases, with 10 bases lying between them. CDR3 length equals 11 residues. CDR3 amino acids: CASRVGGTQYF. CDR3 nucleotide sequence: TGTGCCAGTAGAGTAGGAGGGACGCAGTATTTT.

Turning to this clone: Other DNA sequences in this sample translate to the same CDR3. This sequence joins TRBV11-2 and TRBJ2-7; 7 nucleotides match TRBD1. CDR1 SGHAT and CDR2 FQNNGV come from the germline V gene. The CDR3 spans 12 residues. The V and J ends lost 6 bases and 4 bases, in that order; junction bases with no gene match: 3. The chain's CDR3 is CASSLQGYEQYF. CDR3 sequence (DNA): TGTGCCAGCAGTTTACAGGGGTACGAGCAGTACTTC.

The chain has TRBV28 and TRBJ1-5; D is unclear. Germline CDR1 MDHEN, CDR2 SYDVKM. The CDR3 consists of 15 residues. V was trimmed by 3 bases and J by 0 bases, leaving 9 bases between them. CDR3 DNA sequence: TGTGCCAGCAGTTTTCGGAGTCTTAGCAATCAGCCCCAGCATTTT. It is translated as CASSFRSLSNQPQHF.

V usage is TRBV13 and J usage is TRBJ2-1, with TRBD2 identical over 15 bases. The CDR3 runs to 20 residues. CDR1 is PRHDT, CDR2 FYEKMQ, per germline (reference sequence). V was clipped by 5 bases and J by 10 bases; unmatched bases: 21. The DNA of the CDR3 is TGTGCCAGCAGCCCGCAACACGGGACTAGCGGGAGGAGCTCCGTGGGGGAGCAGTTCTTC. Encoded protein: CASSPQHGTSGRSSVGEQFF.

The J gene is TRBJ2-2, the V gene TRBV4-1; tentatively, D is TRBD2 (5 bases). The germline CDR1 and CDR2 sequences are MGHRA and YSYEKL. The CDR3 is 16 residues long. V was clipped by 8 bases and J by 6 bases, with 22 bases between them. CDR3 in DNA: TGCGCCAGCGGCACGGGGTGGGATAGCGCACCCGGGGAGCTGTTTTTT. It specifies CASGTGWDSAPGELFF.

In this sample, this clone turned up a few times. The chain carries TRBV19 and TRBJ1-2; no reliable D call. Trimming removed 5 bases at V and 4 bases at J, with 14 bases between. Germline-derived CDR1 and CDR2 are LNHDA and SQIVND (reference sequence). The CDR3 consists of 14 residues. CDR3 region: CASSAGPRFYGYTF. The CDR3 region has the DNA TGTGCCAGTAGTGCGGGCCCACGCTTCTATGGCTACACCTTC. Full variable domain (rest looked up from reference TRBV19 and TRBJ1-2): DGGITQSPKYLFRKEGQNVTLSCEQNLNHDAMYWYRQDPGQGLRLIYYSQIVNDFQKGDIAEGYSVSREKKESFPLTVTSAQKNPTAFYLCASSAGPRFYGYTFGSGTRLTVV.

The V call is TRBV19, the J call TRBJ1-2; no reliable D call. Trimming shortened V by 4 bases and J by 2 bases, and 11 bases separated the two germline ends. CDR1 and CDR2 from the germline V gene are LNHDA and SQIVND (reference sequence). The CDR3 has 14 residues. The CDR3 protein is CASSKQSSNYGYTF. CDR3 bases: TGTGCCAGTAGTAAACAGAGTTCGAACTATGGCTACACCTTC. The full variable domain, its missing parts supplied by reference TRBV19 and TRBJ1-2, is DGGITQSPKYLFRKEGQNVTLSCEQNLNHDAMYWYRQDPGQGLRLIYYSQIVNDFQKGDIAEGYSVSREKKESFPLTVTSAQKNPTAFYLCASSKQSSNYGYTFGSGTRLTVV.

This chain uses TRBV9 with TRBJ2-3; 8 bases match TRBD2. The CDR3 runs 14 residues. The germline CDR1 and CDR2 sequences are SGDLS and YYNGEE. With 4 bases clipped from V and 6 bases from J, the junction kept 7 bases outside the gene matches. The CDR3 sequence is CASSPGLVFDTQYF. DNA of the CDR3: TGTGCCAGCAGCCCGGGACTAGTCTTCGATACGCAGTATTTT.